This is a list of T cell receptor beta chains from one sample in a study of blood T cell repertoires in COVID-19. The protocol was immunoSEQ multiplex PCR, while the TCRdb copy is restricted to in-frame clones and leaves out a portion. The data hold roughly 280,000 clones, with more than 70% observed a single time. The sample was peripheral blood. These receptors originate from a woman in her twenties or thirties with COVID-19, enrolled during active disease. The CDR3 runs from the conserved cysteine through the conserved F or W. The D gene is left open where the match is weak. Rows may omit the clone size; those that give it use once, few, many or a size class.

D gene	clone size	J gene	V gene	CDR3 DNA	CDR3 protein
NA	NA	TRBJ1-6	TRBV3-1/TRBV3-2	TGTGCCAGCAGCCGTCTACTCGGGTCACCCCTCCACTTT	CASSRLLGSPLHF
TRBD1	once	TRBJ1-2	TRBV6-6	TGTGCCAGCAGCCGCGGACAGGGGGCGTTCTATGGCTACACCTTC	CASSRGQGAFYGYTF
NA	NA	TRBJ2-5	TRBV24-1	TGTGCCACCCAGGACAACCAAGAGACCCAGTACTTC	CATQDNQETQYF
TRBD1	once	TRBJ2-1	TRBV7-2	TGTGCCAGCAGCTTATACGACAGGGGCGGTGAGCAGTTCTTC	CASSLYDRGGEQFF
NA	NA	TRBJ2-5	TRBV5-5	TGTGCCAGCAGCGATGTGAGGGTACAAGAAGAGACCCAGTACTTC	CASSDVRVQEETQYF
NA	NA	TRBJ1-1	TRBV29-1	TGCAGCGTTGTCCCCTCACAGAACACTGAAGCTTTCTTT	CSVVPSQNTEAFF
TRBD1	NA	TRBJ2-7	TRBV30	TGTGCCTGGATTCCGGGGGGACAGGGGACAGTAGGGCAGTACTTC	CAWIPGGQGTVGQYF
NA	NA	TRBJ1-1	TRBV30	TGTGCCTGGACCTCCGGGTCTTACACTGAAGCTTTCTTT	CAWTSGSYTEAFF
TRBD1	NA	TRBJ1-5	TRBV6-1	TGTGCCAGCAGTGAAGCGGGGACAGGTAGCAATCAGCCCCAGCATTTT	CASSEAGTGSNQPQHF
NA	NA	TRBJ1-6	TRBV21-1	TGTGCCAGCAGCAAAGCGAGAGAGAGCTCCTATAATTCACCCCTCCACTTT	CASSKARESSYNSPLHF
NA	once	TRBJ2-7	TRBV5-1	TGCGCCAGCAGCCCCACGGGTTACGAGCAGTACTTC	CASSPTGYEQYF
TRBD1	NA	TRBJ2-1	TRBV14	TGTGCCAGCAGCCAAGTGACAGGGGAGCAGTTCTTC	CASSQVTGEQFF
NA	NA	TRBJ2-7	TRBV7-2	TGTGCCAGCAGCTTATCCGGGGCCTACGAGCAGTACTTC	CASSLSGAYEQYF
NA	NA	TRBJ1-5	TRBV28	TGTGCCAGCAGTCTCCCTCGGGGGGCCCAGCATTTT	CASSLPRGAQHF
TRBD2	NA	TRBJ2-1	TRBV15	TGTGCCACCAGCAGAGCAACTAGCGGGAGGATCTACAATGAGCAGTTCTTC	CATSRATSGRIYNEQFF
NA	NA	TRBJ2-5	TRBV5-4	TGTGCCAGCAGCCGGGGGAGTGGGGAGACCCAGTACTTC	CASSRGSGETQYF
NA	few	TRBJ1-6	TRBV30	TGTGCCTTGCAAGAGACTAATTATAATTCACCCCTCCACTTT	CALQETNYNSPLHF
TRBD1	NA	TRBJ1-2	TRBV20-1	TGCAGTGCGAGTAGCCTCTCACAGGGGGCACAGCGGGGCTACACCTTC	CSASSLSQGAQRGYTF
NA	NA	TRBJ2-1	TRBV5-4	TGTGCCAGCAGCTTTGGGACTGGAATCAATGAGCAGTTCTTC	CASSFGTGINEQFF
TRBD2	NA	TRBJ2-2	TRBV5-5	TGTGCCAGCAGCTTGGGCGGGAGTTACACCGGGGAGCTGTTTTTT	CASSLGGSYTGELFF
NA	NA	TRBJ2-1	TRBV21-1	TGTGCCAGCAGCAAAGTAAGCGATGAGCAGTTCTTC	CASSKVSDEQFF
NA	NA	TRBJ1-2	TRBV5-4	TGTGCCAGCAGCTTGATCCAGGATGGCTACACCTTC	CASSLIQDGYTF
NA	NA	TRBJ1-1	TRBV10-3	TGTGCCATCAGTGTGCGTTCCAGGGCGGACACTGAAGCTTTCTTT	CAISVRSRADTEAFF
NA	NA	TRBJ2-1	TRBV10-3	TGTGCCATCAGTGAGTCGACGGGAGTTTATGAGCAGTTCTTC	CAISESTGVYEQFF
NA	NA	TRBJ2-3	TRBV5-4	TGTGCCAGCAGAGTTGGACTGGATACTATCACAGATACGCAGTATTTT	CASRVGLDTITDTQYF
NA	once	TRBJ1-1	TRBV27	TGTGCCAGCAGTCCCCTCCGGGTACCCAACACTGAAGCTTTCTTT	CASSPLRVPNTEAFF
NA	NA	TRBJ2-1	TRBV6-5	TGTGCCAGCAGTTACAACGGCAATGAGCAGTTCTTC	CASSYNGNEQFF
NA	NA	TRBJ2-3	TRBV5-4	TGTGCCAGCAGACCTCTCGGGGGAAGCACAGATACGCAGTATTTT	CASRPLGGSTDTQYF
TRBD1	NA	TRBJ2-7	TRBV7-6	TGTGCCAGCAGCCCAGGGGGTTACGAGCAGTACTTC	CASSPGGYEQYF
NA	NA	TRBJ1-5	TRBV15	TGTGCCACCCTTGGGGCTCTGGGTCAGCCCCAGCATTTT	CATLGALGQPQHF
TRBD1	NA	TRBJ2-1	TRBV19	TGTGCCAGTACTCCGGACAGGGGGCGCGACAATGAGCAGTTCTTC	CASTPDRGRDNEQFF
NA	NA	TRBJ2-7	TRBV5-8	TGTGCCAGCAGCCCCAGAGGACTCTACGAGCAGTACTTC	CASSPRGLYEQYF
TRBD1	NA	TRBJ2-4	TRBV7-2	TGTGCCAGCAGCCGGGGGACAGGGGGTTTGAACATTCAGTACTTC	CASSRGTGGLNIQYF
TRBD1	NA	TRBJ1-2	TRBV18	TGTGCCAGCTCACGAGGGACAGGGGACGGCTACACCTTC	CASSRGTGDGYTF
TRBD2	NA	TRBJ2-5	TRBV28	TGTGCCAGCAGTTTGTCGTGGGAGGGCCAAGAGACCCAGTACTTC	CASSLSWEGQETQYF
TRBD2	NA	TRBJ2-1	TRBV30	TGTGCCTGGAGTGTACGGAGCGGGAGGGGCGATGAGCAGTTCTTC	CAWSVRSGRGDEQFF
NA	NA	TRBJ2-7	TRBV10-3	TGTGCCATCAGCGCGAATCTCTACGAGCAGTACTTC	CAISANLYEQYF
TRBD2	NA	TRBJ2-1	TRBV4-1	TGCGCCAGCAGCCAAGGGGGCGGGAGGGCCAGCGATGAGCAGTTCTTC	CASSQGGGRASDEQFF
NA	NA	TRBJ2-1	TRBV11-2	TGTGCCAGCAGCCCCCCAATGTGGCAGGGATTCTACAATGAGCAGTTCTTC	CASSPPMWQGFYNEQFF
NA	NA	TRBJ2-7	TRBV5-1	TGCGCCAGCAGCTTGAACCAGGGGACCCACGAGCAGTACTTC	CASSLNQGTHEQYF
TRBD1	NA	TRBJ1-2	TRBV19	TGTGCCAGTAGCCGGACAGGGGCTAACTATGGCTACACCTTC	CASSRTGANYGYTF
NA	NA	TRBJ1-6	TRBV7-2	TGTGCCAGCAGCTTACTGGGCGCAGAACCTCTGTCCAATTCACCCCTCCACTTT	CASSLLGAEPLSNSPLHF
TRBD2	NA	TRBJ2-7	TRBV5-1	TGCGCCAGCAGCTCGACTAGCGGGAGTGACGAGCAGTACTTC	CASSSTSGSDEQYF
TRBD2	NA	TRBJ2-7	TRBV13	TGTGCCAGCAGCTTACCCCTAGCGGGCGTTTACGAGCAGTACTTC	CASSLPLAGVYEQYF
NA	NA	TRBJ1-2	TRBV4-2	TGTGCCAGCAGCCAACTGACAGGACCCGACTATGGCTACACCTTC	CASSQLTGPDYGYTF
TRBD1	NA	TRBJ2-2	TRBV7-2	TGTGCCAGCAGCTCCCGGCAGGGGGCGGTCACCGGGGAGCTGTTTTTT	CASSSRQGAVTGELFF
NA	NA	TRBJ1-1	TRBV5-6	TGTGCCAGCAGCTTGGGAGCGGGGACTGAAGCTTTCTTT	CASSLGAGTEAFF
NA	NA	TRBJ2-2	TRBV11-2	TGTGCCAGCAGCTTACGGGGTTTCGCCGGGGAGCTGTTTTTT	CASSLRGFAGELFF